What follows are 15 T cell receptor beta chains derived from one specimen sequenced in a study of CD8+CD57+ T cells in acquired aplastic anemia. TCR beta VDJ and CDR3 profiles were obtained from a genomic DNA template. TCRdb called the reads again in MiXCR, with one record for every CDR3 protein. The sample has about 220,000 distinct CDR3 sequences; 30% to 40% are singletons. Material: sorted CD4+, CD8+, or CD8+CD57+ T cells (not recorded which) from PBMCs. The receptors come from a human donor in good health, serving as a control.

This clonotype was recorded a few times. The chain carries TRBV19 and TRBJ1-4, with TRBD1 matching over 8 bases. The CDR3 has 18 amino acids. V gave up 3 bases and J gave up 0 bases; unmatched junction bases: 9. Germline V CDR1 and CDR2: LNHDA, SQIVND (reference sequence). The CDR3 DNA reads TGTGCCAGTAGTATTTCCAGGGGGCCCGGATCAACTAATGAAAAACTGTTTTTT. Protein sequence: CASSISRGPGSTNEKLFF.

This clonotype was recorded many times. This sequence joins TRBV2 and TRBJ2-3; D perhaps matches TRBD2 (6 bases). The CDR3 runs to 11 residues. Germline-derived CDR1 and CDR2 are SNHLY and FYNNEI. Trimming removed 6 bases from V and 12 bases from J, with 13 bases in between. CDR3 residues: CASRRDSSQYF. The DNA of the CDR3 is TGTGCCAGCAGGCGGGACTCCTCTCAGTATTTT.

The chain is built from TRBV6-1 and TRBJ1-1; D is undetermined. From germline, CDR1 is MNHNS and CDR2 SASEGT. Trimming removed 8 bases at V and 5 bases at J, with 15 bases between. The CDR3 contains 13 residues. DNA for the CDR3: TGTGCCAGCTCCCCCCTGGGCCGGACTGAAGCTTTCTTT. Translation: CASSPLGRTEAFF.

This clonotype came up many times. The V call is TRBV20-1, the J call TRBJ1-2; D is undetermined. Trimming removed 0 bases from V and 2 bases from J, with 7 bases in between. The CDR3 sequence is 13 residues long. CDR1 and CDR2 from the germline V gene are DFQATT and SNEGSKA (reference sequence). The CDR3 DNA sequence: TGCAGTGCTAGAGATCAACAAAACTATGGCTACACCTTC. This gives the protein CSARDQQNYGYTF.

The J gene is TRBJ2-3, the V gene TRBV2; D gene unclear. V gave up 7 bases and J gave up 3 bases, with 8 bases separating them. This CDR3 is 12 amino acids long. Germline lookup yields CDR1 SNHLY and CDR2 FYNNEI. Here the CDR3 DNA reads TGTGCCAGCACGTTTGAGACAGATACGCAGTATTTT. Its translation: CASTFETDTQYF.

This clonotype came up a few times. J is TRBJ1-1 and V is TRBV28; D gene ambiguous. CDR1 is MDHEN, CDR2 SYDVKM, per germline. V lost 2 bases and J 8 bases, leaving 6 bases between the germline ends. The CDR3 loop spans 11 amino acids. CDR3 nucleotides: TGTGCCAGCAGTTTAAGGGAAGAAGCTTTCTTT. This encodes CASSLREEAFF.

Note on this clonotype: The limits of the CDR3 on the DNA are not certain, so only TCRdb's listed CDR3 is given. The chain has TRBV12-3 or TRBV12-4 and TRBJ1-6; the table's D call, TRBD1, was not checked against the DNA. The CDR3 is made up of 14 amino acids, end residues included. CDR3 amino acids: CASSTSDRNSPLHF.

There are many counts of this clonotype. The rearrangement links TRBV20-1 to TRBJ2-1; no clear D gene. Looked up from germline, CDR1 is DFQATT and CDR2 is SNEGSKA (reference sequence). The CDR3 sequence is 12 residues long. V lost 1 base to trimming and J lost 7 bases, with 8 bases between them. Written as DNA, the CDR3 is TGCAGTGCTAGAGTGGGTGGGAATGAGCAGTTCTTC. Translating gives CSARVGGNEQFF.

This chain links TRBV6-1 with TRBJ1-3, with D maybe TRBD1 (6 bases). Trimming removed 7 bases from V and 1 base from J, with 20 bases in between. Germline assignment: CDR1 MNHNS and CDR2 SASEGT. The CDR3 is made up of 17 amino acids. The CDR3 loop reads CASKATWGASSGNTIYF. CDR3 DNA sequence: TGTGCCAGCAAGGCCACATGGGGGGCAAGTTCTGGAAACACCATATATTTT.

This clonotype was counted between two and nine times. The J gene is TRBJ1-2, the V gene TRBV19; 12 nucleotides line up with TRBD1. Germline V gives CDR1 LNHDA, CDR2 SQIVND (reference sequence). Trimming took 3 bases from V and 6 from J; bases not matched to a gene: 5. The CDR3 is 15 amino acids. The CDR3: CASSILGQGANGYTF. DNA for the CDR3: TGTGCCAGTAGTATTTTGGGACAGGGGGCGAATGGCTACACCTTC.

In regard to this clonotype: One end of the junction fails to match germline, which may point to a read error. V gene TRBV7-9 combines with J gene TRBJ1-2; weak D call: TRBD1 (5 bases). CDR1 SEHNR and CDR2 FQNEAQ come from the germline V gene (reference sequence). This CDR3 has 11 amino acids. CDR3: CTSSSGYGYTF. CDR3 sequence (DNA): TGTACCAGCAGCTCAGGGTATGGCTACACCTTC.

A word on this clonotype: A single base separates this from a much larger clone, so it may be a read error. This CDR3 is missing its conserved last phenylalanine or tryptophan, likely due to a read error. This chain joins TRBV7-9 and TRBJ1-3; D unresolved. The germline CDR1 and CDR2 sequences are SEHNR and FQNEAQ (reference sequence). The CDR3 loop spans 13 amino acids. V lost 5 bases to trimming and J lost 3 bases, with 8 bases between them. CDR3 residues: CASSPQDGNTIYY. For the CDR3, the DNA is TGTGCCAGCAGCCCCCAGGATGGAAACACCATATATTAT.

In its sample, this clonotype was seen many times. The J gene is TRBJ2-7, the V gene TRBV12-3 or TRBV12-4, with D unresolved. Trimming removed 1 base from V and 3 bases from J, with 13 bases in between. The CDR3 is made up of 15 amino acids. The CDR3 DNA reads as TGTGCCAGCAGTTTAGACTCCCGGAGAGGCTACGAGCAGTACTTC. Its translation: CASSLDSRRGYEQYF.

This clonotype was recorded at least ten times. V is TRBV20-1 and J is TRBJ2-1; D might be TRBD2 (7 bases). CDR3 length: 15 amino acids. Germline V gene lookup returns CDR1 DFQATT and CDR2 SNEGSKA (reference sequence). The V end lost 0 bases, the J end lost 4 bases, and 13 bases lay between the germline ends. CDR3 coding DNA: TGCAGTGCTAGAGATGGGGGGGGACAATACAATGAGCAGTTCTTC. Translated, it gives CSARDGGGQYNEQFF.

V gene TRBV19 combines with J gene TRBJ2-1, with D possibly called TRBD1 or TRBD2 (5 bases each). The CDR3 consists of 15 residues. The germline V and J ends were trimmed by 1 base and 4 bases, with 11 bases remaining between them. Germline V gene lookup returns CDR1 LNHDA and CDR2 SQIVND (reference sequence). The CDR3 sequence is CASSIGQWTYNEQFF. The CDR3 coding sequence is TGTGCCAGTAGTATAGGACAGTGGACTTACAATGAGCAGTTCTTC.